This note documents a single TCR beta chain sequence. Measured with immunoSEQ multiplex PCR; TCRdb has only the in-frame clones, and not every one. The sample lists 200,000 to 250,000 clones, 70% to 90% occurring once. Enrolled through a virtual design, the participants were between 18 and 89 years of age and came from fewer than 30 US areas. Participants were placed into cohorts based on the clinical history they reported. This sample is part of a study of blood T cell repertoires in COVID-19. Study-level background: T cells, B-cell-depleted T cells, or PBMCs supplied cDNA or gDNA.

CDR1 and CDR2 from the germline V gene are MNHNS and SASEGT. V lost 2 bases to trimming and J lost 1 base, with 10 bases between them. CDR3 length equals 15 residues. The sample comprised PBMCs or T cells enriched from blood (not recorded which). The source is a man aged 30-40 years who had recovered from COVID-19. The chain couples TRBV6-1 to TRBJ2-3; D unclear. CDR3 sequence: CASSEILSGTDTQYF. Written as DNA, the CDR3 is TGTGCCAGCAGTGAAATACTATCCGGCACAGATACGCAGTATTTT.